Below are 8 T cell receptor beta chains sequenced from a single sample in a study of T cell responses to AZD1222 COVID-19 vaccine. This table comes from immunoSEQ multiplex PCR, and its TCRdb copy is limited to in-frame clones, with some not included. This table holds fewer than 150,000 clones, approximately 85% found once. This sample comprised peripheral blood, obtained on day 0 of AZD1222 vaccination. These receptors were obtained from an adult in good health.

The V call is TRBV25-1, the J call TRBJ1-1, with D unresolved. Germline CDR1 is MGHDK and CDR2 is SYGVNS. V gave up 2 bases and J gave up 1 base, with 8 bases separating them. The CDR3 contains 14 residues. The CDR3 region has the DNA TGTGCCAGCAGTGAAGACAAAACGAACACTGAAGCTTTCTTT. Protein sequence: CASSEDKTNTEAFF.

The chain links TRBV10-3 to TRBJ2-7; D is possibly TRBD2 (5 bases). Trimming pared 6 bases from V and 0 bases from J, leaving 6 bases between. Germline V gene data show CDR1 as ENHRY and CDR2 as SYGVKD. The CDR3 length is 12 residues. CDR3 nucleotides: TGTGCCATCAGCGGAGGCTCCTACGAGCAGTACTTC. This sequence encodes CAISGGSYEQYF.

V gene TRBV24-1 combines with J gene TRBJ1-5, with D possibly being TRBD1 (5 bases). Germline-derived CDR1 and CDR2 are KGHDR and SFDVKD. CDR3 length: 15 residues. V lost 2 bases and J 0 bases, leaving 7 bases between the germline ends. CDR3 protein: CATSDYRLSNQPQHF. The CDR3 DNA follows: TGTGCCACCAGTGATTACAGGCTTAGCAATCAGCCCCAGCATTTT.

V and J are TRBV3-1 (or the pseudogene TRBV3-2) and TRBJ2-3, with D uncertain. V lost 3 bases and J lost 4, with 8 bases in between. Germline values: CDR1 LGHDT, CDR2 YNNKEL (reference sequence). This CDR3 comprises 13 residues. CDR3 residues: CASSQGASDTQYF. The CDR3 nucleotides read TGTGCCAGCAGCCAGGGTGCGTCAGATACGCAGTATTTT.

This clone appeared a few times. The chain is built from TRBV9 and TRBJ1-3; D is unresolved. Per the germline V gene, CDR1 is SGDLS and CDR2 is YYNGEE. CDR3 length equals 16 residues. V dropped 0 bases and J dropped 2 bases, with 12 bases sitting between them. The CDR3 here is CASSVEVEGPGNTIYF. Here the CDR3 DNA reads TGTGCCAGCAGCGTAGAGGTGGAGGGTCCTGGAAACACCATATATTTT.

This rearrangement joins TRBV28 to TRBJ1-5; D possibly corresponds to TRBD1 (5 bases). The CDR3 runs to 14 residues. The V gene's germline CDR1 is MDHEN and CDR2 SYDVKM. Trimming left V 6 bases short and J 0 bases short, with 9 bases between. CDR3 sequence reads: CASSPRVSNQPQHF. For the CDR3, the DNA is TGTGCCAGCAGCCCCAGGGTTAGCAATCAGCCCCAGCATTTT.

The V and J genes are TRBV5-1 and TRBJ1-3; D unresolved. The CDR3 has 16 amino acids. The V gene lost 4 bases and the J gene lost 2 bases, with 16 bases spanning the gap. Germline V CDR1 and CDR2: SGHRS, YFSETQ. CDR3 protein: CASSDRTAFTGNTIYF. The CDR3 bases are TGCGCCAGCAGCGATCGGACGGCCTTCACTGGAAACACCATATATTTT.

The chain combines TRBV19 with TRBJ1-6, with D unclear. The germline gives CDR1 LNHDA, CDR2 SQIVND (reference sequence). V dropped 6 bases and J dropped 6 bases, with 24 bases sitting between them. There are 18 residues in the CDR3. CDR3 in amino acids: CASSASRAALGFNSPLHF. The CDR3 DNA follows: TGTGCCAGTAGCGCTTCTCGGGCCGCGTTGGGTTTTAATTCACCCCTCCACTTT.